This T cell receptor (beta chain) was retrieved from a study of yellow fever vaccine responses in identical twins. Each CDR3 protein gets one entry after TCRdb re-called the RT-PCR reads with MiXCR. This sample has around 3,000 distinct CDR3 sequences, with 70% to 90% found just once. The CDR3 runs 12 residues. Trimming pared 2 bases from V and 4 bases from J, leaving 3 bases between. This clonotype was counted a single time. The sample in question was T cells from blood (PBMCs), unsorted or a sorted subset (not recorded which), obtained before or after yellow fever vaccination (not recorded which). This TCR derives from a woman younger than 35 who received the yellow fever vaccine. This rearrangement joins TRBV23-1 to TRBJ1-5; unclear D gene. Being an ORF, TRBV23-1 has a function that is uncertain. CDR3 nucleotides: TGCGCCAGCAGTCAACTTAATCAGCCCCAGCATTTT. This codes for CASSQLNQPQHF.